These 29 T cell receptor beta chains were all obtained from the same sample, sequenced in a study of blood T cell repertoires in COVID-19. Clones were sequenced by immunoSEQ multiplex PCR, and TCRdb holds only the in-frame ones, with some missing. This table holds 240,000 or so clones, roughly 90% found once. Sequences were obtained from peripheral blood. The receptor set was obtained from a woman aged 25 to 39 with acute or convalescent COVID-19.

This rearrangement joins TRBV12-3 or TRBV12-4 to TRBJ2-1; weak D call: TRBD2 (6 bases). This CDR3 spans 13 amino acids. V was shortened by 2 bases and J by 7 bases, with 9 bases between the two germline ends. The CDR3 region has the DNA TGTGCCAGCAGTTTATTCGCGGGAAATGAGCAGTTCTTC. As protein: CASSLFAGNEQFF.

The chain joins TRBV6-2 or TRBV6-3 to TRBJ2-5, with D maybe TRBD1 (6 bases). The CDR3 length is 15 residues. Germline V CDR1 and CDR2: MNHEY, SVGEGT. The V and J ends lost 2 bases and 4 bases respectively, with 14 bases between them. CDR3 nucleotides: TGTGCCAGCAGTTACGCACAGGGTGGGGGAGAGACCCAGTACTTC. Residues: CASSYAQGGGETQYF.

This clone was recorded at least ten times. The chain combines TRBV18 with TRBJ1-6; 7 bases fit TRBD1. The germline CDR1 and CDR2 sequences are KGHSH and LQKENI. V trimming: 3 bases; J trimming: 8 bases; junction bases outside the gene matches: 7. The CDR3 runs 15 residues. The CDR3 sequence: CASSPGPTGDSPLHF. CDR3 nucleotides: TGTGCCAGCTCACCTGGGCCAACAGGGGATTCACCCCTCCACTTT.

The chain employs TRBV4-3 and TRBJ1-6; TRBD1 is a possible D gene (6 bases). CDR1 and CDR2 from the germline V gene are LGHNA and YSLEER. The CDR3 spans 15 residues. V lost 4 bases and J lost 7, with 14 bases in between. CDR3 DNA: TGCGCCAGCAGCCCCTCGGGGGGGCAGAATTCACCCCTCCACTTT. This gives the protein CASSPSGGQNSPLHF.

V is TRBV3-1 (or the pseudogene TRBV3-2) and J is TRBJ2-7, with D possibly matching TRBD1 (5 bases). The CDR3 contains 15 residues. CDR1 and CDR2 (germline): LGHDT, YNNKEL (reference sequence). Between the trimmed V and J ends, which lost 0 bases and 2 bases, there was a span of 11 bases. CDR3 bases: TGTGCCAGCAGCCAAGAGGTGCCAGGGCCCTACGAGCAGTACTTC. Its protein is CASSQEVPGPYEQYF.

The CDR3 nucleotides read TGTGCCAGCAGCCCAGGACAGGGTTCTTCACCCCTCCACTTT. The encoded protein is CASSPGQGSSPLHF. J is TRBJ1-6 and V is TRBV27; 8 bases align to TRBD1. After removal of 6 bases from V and 9 bases from J, the junction contained 7 bases not matched to a gene. This CDR3 region has 14 residues. CDR1 and CDR2 (germline): MNHEY, SMNVEV (reference sequence).

V is TRBV11-2 and J is TRBJ2-3, with 10 bases aligning to TRBD2. CDR3 length: 17 amino acids. The junction had 11 bases not matched to a gene; V was cut back by 5 bases and J by 3 bases. CDR1 and CDR2 (germline): SGHAT, FQNNGV. CDR3 bases: TGTGCCAGCAGCCCCCGTTTGGGGACTAGCGTAACAGATACGCAGTATTTT. Encoded protein: CASSPRLGTSVTDTQYF.

The chain uses TRBV3-1 (or the pseudogene TRBV3-2) and TRBJ1-5, with D maybe TRBD1 (5 bases). CDR1 and CDR2 from the germline V gene are LGHDT and YNNKEL (reference sequence). The CDR3 has 13 amino acids. V lost 1 base and J lost 11, with 12 bases in between. CDR3 DNA: TGTGCCAGCAGCCAAGGTCGGGGGATCACCCAGCATTTT. Protein sequence: CASSQGRGITQHF.

The chain uses TRBV15 and TRBJ2-1; possibly TRBD1 for D (5 bases). Looked up from germline, CDR1 is LNHNV and CDR2 is YYDKDF (reference sequence). The CDR3 spans 15 residues. V dropped 5 bases and J dropped 2 bases, with 13 bases sitting between them. CDR3 in amino acids: CATSARSGTYNEQFF. The CDR3 bases are TGTGCCACCAGCGCACGATCAGGGACCTACAATGAGCAGTTCTTC. The variable domain in full, completed from reference TRBV15 and TRBJ2-1, reads DAMVIQNPRYQVTQFGKPVTLSCSQTLNHNVMYWYQQKSSQAPKLLFHYYDKDFNNEADTPDNFQSRRPNTSFCFLDIRSPGLGDTAMYLCATSARSGTYNEQFFGPGTRLTVL.

This chain uses TRBV7-3 with TRBJ1-1, with 7 bases that match TRBD1. This CDR3 has 13 amino acids. CDR1 and CDR2 from the germline V gene are SGHTA and FQGTGA. After removal of 6 bases from V and 7 bases from J, the junction contained 8 bases not matched to a gene. This CDR3 reads CASSKTGVSEAFF. CDR3 coding DNA: TGTGCCAGCAGTAAAACAGGGGTCAGTGAAGCTTTCTTT. Variable domain in full (rest from reference TRBV7-3 and TRBJ1-1): GAGVSQTPSNKVTEKGKYVELRCDPISGHTALYWYRQSLGQGPEFLIYFQGTGAADDSGLPNDRFFAVRPEGSVSTLKIQRTERGDSAVYLCASSKTGVSEAFFGQGTRLTVV.

The chain uses TRBV29-1 and TRBJ2-1; tentatively, D is TRBD2 (5 bases). The CDR3 covers 14 residues. Germline CDR1 SQVTM, CDR2 ANQGSEA. V was trimmed by 7 bases and J by 0 bases, leaving 13 bases between them. The CDR3 loop is CSASSSSSYNEQFF. The CDR3 DNA follows: TGCAGCGCATCTAGCTCGAGCTCCTACAATGAGCAGTTCTTC.

The chain uses TRBV9 and TRBJ2-5, with TRBD1 identical over 10 bases. Unmatched junction bases numbered 4, after V lost 3 bases and J lost 5 bases. This CDR3 has 14 residues. CDR1 is SGDLS, CDR2 YYNGEE, per germline. The CDR3 is CASSAGQGGETQYF. The CDR3 DNA reads as TGTGCCAGCAGCGCCGGACAGGGGGGTGAGACCCAGTACTTC.

The chain recombines TRBV10-2 with TRBJ2-7, with 7 bases fitting TRBD2. The CDR3 has 17 residues. Germline-derived CDR1 and CDR2 are WSHSY and SAAADI. Unmatched junction bases numbered 11, after V lost 0 bases and J lost 3 bases. This CDR3 reads CASSESNLGGDGYEQYF. CDR3 nucleotide sequence: TGCGCCAGCAGTGAGTCGAATCTGGGGGGGGATGGCTACGAGCAGTACTTC.

This chain joins TRBV30 and TRBJ1-3; D uncertain. The V gene's germline CDR1 is GTSNPN and CDR2 SVGIG (reference sequence). Trimming stripped 6 bases from V and 14 bases from J, with 17 bases between. The CDR3 totals 11 residues. The CDR3 spells CACLFYPRLYF. CDR3 sequence (DNA): TGTGCCTGTCTCTTCTACCCCCGTTTATATTTT.

This chain uses TRBV7-2 with TRBJ2-3; TRBD1 might be the D (5 bases). This CDR3 is built from 14 residues. V was cut by 1 base and J by 5 bases, with 10 bases left in between. The germline gives CDR1 SGHTA, CDR2 FQGNSA. The CDR3 protein is CASSLVFRGDTQYF. The DNA for the CDR3 is TGTGCCAGCAGCTTAGTTTTTAGGGGAGATACGCAGTATTTT.

V and J are TRBV5-8 and TRBJ2-5, with TRBD1 identical over 7 bases. With 2 bases clipped from V and 4 bases from J, the junction kept 8 bases outside the gene matches. Germline V gene lookup returns CDR1 SGHTS and CDR2 YDEGEE. This CDR3 has 15 amino acids. The CDR3 DNA reads TGTGCCAGCAGCTTAAAGGGGACAGCCATAGAGACCCAGTACTTC. Encoded protein: CASSLKGTAIETQYF.

The CDR3: CASSPRQQGLSTEAFF. In DNA form, the CDR3 reads TGTGCCAGCTCACCACGACAACAGGGTTTATCTACTGAAGCTTTCTTT. The gene calls are TRBV18 and TRBJ1-1, with TRBD1 as a possible D gene (6 bases). The germline gives CDR1 KGHSH, CDR2 LQKENI. Trimming left V 1 base short and J 5 bases short, with 17 bases between. This CDR3 comprises 16 residues. Supplemented by reference TRBV18 and TRBJ1-1, the full variable domain reads NAGVMQNPRHLVRRRGQEARLRCSPMKGHSHVYWYRQLPEEGLKFMVYLQKENIIDESGMPKERFSAEFPKEGPSILRIQQVVRGDSAAYFCASSPRQQGLSTEAFFGQGTRLTVV.

The chain couples TRBV27 to TRBJ1-2; TRBD1 aligns across 10 bases. Germline trimming cut 8 bases from V and 4 bases from J; bases unmatched to any gene: 4. This CDR3 spans 13 amino acids. The germline CDR1 and CDR2 sequences are MNHEY and SMNVEV (reference sequence). CDR3 in DNA: TGTGCCAGCCGGACAGGGGGATCCTATGGCTACACCTTC. Amino acids: CASRTGGSYGYTF.

This chain joins TRBV30 and TRBJ1-3; D not certain. The V end lost 5 bases, the J end lost 4 bases, and 6 bases lay between the germline ends. The CDR3 extends over 11 amino acids. Germline V lookup: CDR1 GTSNPN, CDR2 SVGIG (reference sequence). CDR3 bases: TGTGCCTGGGAATCGGGAAACACCATATATTTT. It is translated as CAWESGNTIYF.

J is TRBJ2-3 and V is TRBV6-6; D perhaps matches TRBD1 (6 bases). The CDR3 consists of 15 residues. Germline-derived CDR1 and CDR2 are MNHNY and SVGAGI (reference sequence). With 4 bases removed from V and 3 bases from J, the gap between germline ends came to 14 bases. The CDR3 nucleotides are TGTGCCAGCAGTTCCAGGGGTCAGGGTACAGATACGCAGTATTTT. Protein: CASSSRGQGTDTQYF.

As DNA, the CDR3 is TGTGCCAGTAGTCAGGGGGCTGGGACTGAAGCTTTCTTT. This encodes CASSQGAGTEAFF. The chain links TRBV19 to TRBJ1-1, with 8 bases matching TRBD1. From germline, CDR1 is LNHDA and CDR2 SQIVND (reference sequence). This CDR3 region has 13 residues. V shed 5 bases, J shed 5 bases, and the junction held 4 bases outside the gene matches.

This chain connects TRBV19 to TRBJ2-5, with 14 bases fitting TRBD2. The CDR3 has 17 amino acids. Per the germline V gene, CDR1 is LNHDA and CDR2 is SQIVND (reference sequence). The ends lost 5 bases at V and 5 bases at J; junction bases unmatched: 10. The CDR3 sequence is CASSFRLAGGLLETQYF. CDR3 in DNA: TGTGCCAGTAGTTTCCGACTAGCGGGAGGGCTTTTGGAGACCCAGTACTTC.

This sequence joins TRBV30 and TRBJ1-6, with 7 bases that match TRBD1. The germline V gene encodes CDR1 GTSNPN and CDR2 SVGIG (reference sequence). Losses at the gene ends were 4 bases for V and 4 bases for J; bases not matched to a gene: 4. CDR3 length equals 14 residues. The CDR3 sequence is CAWTRDRYNSPLHF. CDR3 nucleotide sequence: TGTGCCTGGACCCGGGACAGATATAATTCACCCCTCCACTTT.

This clone was picked up one time. This chain uses TRBV27 with TRBJ2-5, with D possibly matching TRBD2 (6 bases). Germline loops: CDR1 MNHEY, CDR2 SMNVEV (reference sequence). The CDR3 has 15 amino acids. Trimming took 1 base from V and 5 from J, leaving 14 bases between them. The CDR3 region has the DNA TGTGCCAGCAGTTTATTCGCGGGAACTAGGGAGACCCAGTACTTC. Its protein product is CASSLFAGTRETQYF.

V usage is TRBV7-9 and J usage is TRBJ1-5; TRBD1 aligns across 9 bases. J gave up 6 bases and V 1 base, and 1 base lay outside the gene matches. The germline V gene encodes CDR1 SEHNR and CDR2 FQNEAQ (reference sequence). This CDR3 has 14 residues. The CDR3 region is CASSLEGQGQPQHF. For the CDR3, the DNA is TGTGCCAGCAGCTTAGAGGGACAGGGTCAGCCCCAGCATTTT.

V usage is TRBV18 and J usage is TRBJ2-1, with D tentatively TRBD2 (5 bases). The V and J ends lost 3 bases and 13 bases respectively, with 13 bases between them. The germline V gene encodes CDR1 KGHSH and CDR2 LQKENI. CDR3 size: 12 residues. The CDR3 is CASSPREGEQFF. Here the CDR3 DNA reads TGTGCCAGCTCACCTCGTGAGGGTGAACAGTTCTTC.

The V and J genes are TRBV30 and TRBJ1-4, with 11 nucleotides matching TRBD1. V shed 5 bases, J shed 7 bases, and the junction held 0 bases outside the gene matches. The CDR3 contains 12 residues. The germline CDR1 and CDR2 sequences are GTSNPN and SVGIG (reference sequence). In DNA form, the CDR3 reads TGTGCCTGGGGACAGGGGGCTGAAAAACTGTTTTTT. Amino acids: CAWGQGAEKLFF.

V gene TRBV10-1 combines with J gene TRBJ2-5; 9 bases agree with TRBD1. Germline CDR1 reads WNHNN; CDR2 reads SYGVQD (reference sequence). CDR3 size: 14 residues. J lost 7 bases, V lost 5 bases, and 8 bases had no gene match. DNA of the CDR3: TGCGCCAGCAGTAATACAGGGGGCGCCGTGACCCAGTACTTC. Its protein is CASSNTGGAVTQYF.

The chain joins TRBV7-6 to TRBJ2-2, with 9 bases aligning to TRBD1. Looked up from germline, CDR1 is SGHVS and CDR2 is FNYEAQ. The CDR3 is made up of 17 amino acids. J was trimmed by 5 bases and V by 4 bases; bases with no gene match: 11. This CDR3 reads CASSSPERQGETGELFF. The CDR3 DNA sequence: TGTGCCAGCAGCTCCCCCGAAAGACAGGGGGAGACCGGGGAGCTGTTTTTT.